The rows below give T cell receptor beta chains drawn from one sample of a study of post-analysis software for immune sequencing data. TCRdb re-analysed the PCR reads in MiXCR, keeping a single row per CDR3 protein. The table records roughly 540,000 distinct CDR3 sequences, around 34% of them present only once. The sample was blood. Receptor source: a girl between 2 and 17 years old with multiple sclerosis. The CDR3 runs from the conserved cysteine through the conserved F or W. D genes are given only for firm matches. Only some rows state a clone size, as once, few, many or a class for expanded clones.

clone size: many; D gene: .; J gene: TRBJ2-3; V gene: TRBV9; CDR3 length: 13; CDR3 DNA: TGTGCCAGCAGCGTAGTTGGCACAGATACGCAGTATTTT; CDR3 protein: CASSVVGTDTQYF
clone size: .; D gene: .; J gene: TRBJ2-1; V gene: TRBV3-1; CDR3 length: 16; CDR3 DNA: TGTGCCAGCAGCCAAGATTCAGCGGTTGTCTACAATGAGCAGTTCTTC; CDR3 protein: CASSQDSAVVYNEQFF
clone size: .; D gene: .; J gene: TRBJ2-3; V gene: TRBV10-3; CDR3 length: 15; CDR3 DNA: TGTGCCATCAGGGGACTGCCGTCTAGCACAGATACGCAGTATTTT; CDR3 protein: CAIRGLPSSTDTQYF
clone size: .; D gene: TRBD1; J gene: TRBJ2-1; V gene: TRBV2; CDR3 length: 13; CDR3 DNA: TGTGCCAGCAGGCCGGACAGGGATGATGAGCAGCTCTTC; CDR3 protein: CASRPDRDDEQLF
clone size: .; D gene: .; J gene: TRBJ2-3; V gene: TRBV5-1; CDR3 length: 15; CDR3 DNA: TGCGCCAGCAGCTCCTCGCAGGCAGGGACAGATACGCAGTATTTT; CDR3 protein: CASSSSQAGTDTQYF
clone size: .; D gene: TRBD2; J gene: TRBJ2-5; V gene: TRBV5-1; CDR3 length: 15; CDR3 DNA: TGCGCCAGCAGCTTCCTTAGCGGGGGGGAAGAGACCCAGTACTTC; CDR3 protein: CASSFLSGGEETQYF
clone size: .; D gene: TRBD2; J gene: TRBJ2-3; V gene: TRBV25-1; CDR3 length: 13; CDR3 DNA: TGTGCCTGCAGGACTAGCGGATCTGATACGCAGTATTTT; CDR3 protein: CACRTSGSDTQYF
clone size: .; D gene: TRBD1; J gene: TRBJ1-2; V gene: TRBV11-2; CDR3 length: 14; CDR3 DNA: TGTGCCAGCAGCACATCCGGGACAGGTTATGGCCACACCTTC; CDR3 protein: CASSTSGTGYGHTF
clone size: few; D gene: .; J gene: TRBJ1-2; V gene: TRBV5-1; CDR3 length: 14; CDR3 DNA: TGCGCCAGCAGCTTCCGGGCTTCGGAGGGTGGCTACACCTTC; CDR3 protein: CASSFRASEGGYTF
clone size: .; D gene: TRBD2; J gene: TRBJ2-6; V gene: TRBV6-2/TRBV6-3; CDR3 length: 15; CDR3 DNA: TGTGCCAGCAGTTACGCGGGAGCTGGGGCCAACGTCCTGACTTTC; CDR3 protein: CASSYAGAGANVLTF
clone size: .; D gene: .; J gene: TRBJ1-6; V gene: TRBV6-1; CDR3 length: 13; CDR3 DNA: TGTGCCAGCACTTTAAACAGGGATTCACCCCTCCACTTT; CDR3 protein: CASTLNRDSPLHF
clone size: few; D gene: .; J gene: TRBJ2-1; V gene: TRBV18; CDR3 length: 15; CDR3 DNA: TGTGCCAGCTCACCACTCTTGAGTAAGGGGACTGAGCAGTTCTTC; CDR3 protein: CASSPLLSKGTEQFF
clone size: few; D gene: .; J gene: TRBJ2-7; V gene: TRBV7-2; CDR3 length: 16; CDR3 DNA: TGTGCCAGCAGCTTAGGGCCGGGGAGGGGGACCTACGAGCAGTACTTC; CDR3 protein: CASSLGPGRGTYEQYF
clone size: few; D gene: TRBD2; J gene: TRBJ2-5; V gene: TRBV5-1; CDR3 length: 16; CDR3 DNA: TGCGCCAGCAGCTTGGAAGCCCTAGCGGGGGAAGAGACCCAGTACTTC; CDR3 protein: CASSLEALAGEETQYF
clone size: .; D gene: .; J gene: TRBJ1-4; V gene: TRBV20-1; CDR3 length: 15; CDR3 DNA: TGCAGTGCTAGAGATAACCTCATCTTTAATGAAAAACTGTTTTTT; CDR3 protein: CSARDNLIFNEKLFF
clone size: .; D gene: TRBD1; J gene: TRBJ1-1; V gene: TRBV9; CDR3 length: 16; CDR3 DNA: TGTGCCAGCAGCCCCCGGACAGGGGCGAGGAACACTGAAGCTTTCTTT; CDR3 protein: CASSPRTGARNTEAFF
clone size: .; D gene: TRBD1; J gene: TRBJ1-2; V gene: TRBV20-1; CDR3 length: 11; CDR3 DNA: TGCAGTGCTATTACAGGGGGCGGGTACACCTTC; CDR3 protein: CSAITGGGYTF
clone size: .; D gene: .; J gene: TRBJ2-3; V gene: TRBV29-1; CDR3 length: 13; CDR3 DNA: TGCAGCGTTCGGGGCGCGGGCACAGATACGCAGTATTTT; CDR3 protein: CSVRGAGTDTQYF
clone size: once; D gene: TRBD2; J gene: TRBJ2-3; V gene: TRBV20-1; CDR3 length: 15; CDR3 DNA: TGCAGTGCAGTTAGACTAGCGGGGCTCACAGATACGCAGTATTTT; CDR3 protein: CSAVRLAGLTDTQYF
clone size: .; D gene: .; J gene: TRBJ2-1; V gene: TRBV11-2; CDR3 length: 15; CDR3 DNA: TGTGCCAGCAGCTTCGGGGTTGTAAAACACAATGAGCAGTTCTTC; CDR3 protein: CASSFGVVKHNEQFF
clone size: few; D gene: .; J gene: TRBJ2-7; V gene: TRBV3-1; CDR3 length: 16; CDR3 DNA: TGTGCCAGCAGCCCTCAACAGACAATCCTAAGTACCGAGCAGTACTTC; CDR3 protein: CASSPQQTILSTEQYF
clone size: .; D gene: .; J gene: TRBJ1-2; V gene: TRBV6-1; CDR3 length: 16; CDR3 DNA: TGTGCCAGCAGTGAACTCAGTCCAGGGTCCTACTATGGCTACACCTTC; CDR3 protein: CASSELSPGSYYGYTF
clone size: few; D gene: TRBD1; J gene: TRBJ2-7; V gene: TRBV5-1; CDR3 length: 15; CDR3 DNA: TGCGCCAGCAGCCCCTCGACAGGGACCGTCTACGAGCAGTACTTC; CDR3 protein: CASSPSTGTVYEQYF
clone size: .; D gene: .; J gene: TRBJ2-7; V gene: TRBV5-1; CDR3 length: 13; CDR3 DNA: TGCGCCAGCAGCTTGGAACAGGGCGACGAGCAGTACTTC; CDR3 protein: CASSLEQGDEQYF
clone size: few; D gene: .; J gene: TRBJ2-7; V gene: TRBV29-1; CDR3 length: 12; CDR3 DNA: TGCAGCGTTGAGGACATAGTCTACGAGCAGTACTTC; CDR3 protein: CSVEDIVYEQYF
clone size: .; D gene: .; J gene: TRBJ1-2; V gene: TRBV9; CDR3 length: 15; CDR3 DNA: TGTGCCAGCAGCGCAGCCAGGACAGCCAGGGATGGCTACACCTTC; CDR3 protein: CASSAARTARDGYTF
clone size: .; D gene: .; J gene: TRBJ1-5; V gene: TRBV5-1; CDR3 length: 17; CDR3 DNA: TGCGCCAGCAGCTTGGGTCCCACAGGAGAGGTCAATCAGCCCCAGCATTTT; CDR3 protein: CASSLGPTGEVNQPQHF
clone size: .; D gene: .; J gene: TRBJ1-1; V gene: TRBV5-1; CDR3 length: 17; CDR3 DNA: TGCGCCAGCAGCTTGGGGCTGGGCTCGGACATGAACACTGAAGCTTTCTTT; CDR3 protein: CASSLGLGSDMNTEAFF
clone size: .; D gene: .; J gene: TRBJ2-1; V gene: TRBV20-1; CDR3 length: 12; CDR3 DNA: TGCAGTGCTGGTGAGCGGTACAATGAGCAGTTCTTC; CDR3 protein: CSAGERYNEQFF
clone size: .; D gene: .; J gene: TRBJ2-3; V gene: TRBV11-2; CDR3 length: 13; CDR3 DNA: TGTGCCAGCAGCTTAATCTCTCTGGATACGCAGTATTTT; CDR3 protein: CASSLISLDTQYF
clone size: few; D gene: .; J gene: TRBJ1-3; V gene: TRBV13; CDR3 length: 15; CDR3 DNA: TGTGCCAGCAGCTTGTTCCAGAGCTCTGGAAACACCATATATTTT; CDR3 protein: CASSLFQSSGNTIYF
clone size: .; D gene: TRBD1; J gene: TRBJ2-1; V gene: TRBV4-1; CDR3 length: 13; CDR3 DNA: TGCGCCAGCGCCGACAGGGGGTACAATGAGCAGTTCTTC; CDR3 protein: CASADRGYNEQFF
clone size: few; D gene: TRBD1; J gene: TRBJ1-1; V gene: TRBV29-1; CDR3 length: 12; CDR3 DNA: TGCAGCGGAGACAGGGGTGGCACTGAAGCTTTCTTT; CDR3 protein: CSGDRGGTEAFF
clone size: .; D gene: .; J gene: TRBJ2-5; V gene: TRBV7-3; CDR3 length: 16; CDR3 DNA: TGTGCCAGCAGCTTAAGCGGGACTGACGGGGTTGGTGAGCAGTACTTC; CDR3 protein: CASSLSGTDGVGEQYF
clone size: .; D gene: TRBD1; J gene: TRBJ2-1; V gene: TRBV7-6; CDR3 length: 16; CDR3 DNA: TGTGCCAGCAGCCCCCGGGACAGACCTAACTACAATGAGCAGTTCTTC; CDR3 protein: CASSPRDRPNYNEQFF
clone size: few; D gene: .; J gene: TRBJ2-1; V gene: TRBV7-2; CDR3 length: 19; CDR3 DNA: TGTGCCAGCAGCTTAGAGGGGTCCATTCGACCCCACACACTCAATGAGCAGTTCTTC; CDR3 protein: CASSLEGSIRPHTLNEQFF
clone size: few; D gene: .; J gene: TRBJ2-1; V gene: TRBV7-6; CDR3 length: 19; CDR3 DNA: TGTGCCAGCAGCCTCAGCGTGTATCGAATGGCCAGCTCCTACAATGAGCAGTTCTTC; CDR3 protein: CASSLSVYRMASSYNEQFF
clone size: .; D gene: .; J gene: TRBJ2-2; V gene: TRBV29-1; CDR3 length: 14; CDR3 DNA: TGCAGCGTTGGGGGCTTTGGGGACACCGGGGAGCTGTTTTTT; CDR3 protein: CSVGGFGDTGELFF
clone size: .; D gene: .; J gene: TRBJ2-7; V gene: TRBV5-1; CDR3 length: 14; CDR3 DNA: TGCGCCAGCAGCTTGCAATGGGGTACCTACGAGCAGTACTTC; CDR3 protein: CASSLQWGTYEQYF
clone size: .; D gene: TRBD2; J gene: TRBJ2-5; V gene: TRBV13; CDR3 length: 14; CDR3 DNA: TGTGCCAGCAGCACCGGGAGGGAACAAGAGACCCAGTACTTC; CDR3 protein: CASSTGREQETQYF
clone size: few; D gene: .; J gene: TRBJ2-1; V gene: TRBV7-3; CDR3 length: 15; CDR3 DNA: TGTGCCAGCAGCTCGACTAGGTCCTCCTACAATGAGCAGTTCTTC; CDR3 protein: CASSSTRSSYNEQFF
clone size: many; D gene: TRBD1; J gene: TRBJ1-2; V gene: TRBV29-1; CDR3 length: 13; CDR3 DNA: TGCAGCGATCTCCTCCGGGACAGCTATGGCTACACCTTC; CDR3 protein: CSDLLRDSYGYTF
clone size: .; D gene: .; J gene: TRBJ1-2; V gene: TRBV6-1; CDR3 length: 15; CDR3 DNA: TGTGCCAGCAGTGAAGGACAGGCCAGTAACTATGGCTACACCTTC; CDR3 protein: CASSEGQASNYGYTF
clone size: few; D gene: TRBD1; J gene: TRBJ1-2; V gene: TRBV4-1; CDR3 length: 15; CDR3 DNA: TGCGCCAGCAGCCAGATAGACAGGGGTAGAAGTGGCTACACCTTC; CDR3 protein: CASSQIDRGRSGYTF
clone size: few; D gene: .; J gene: TRBJ2-1; V gene: TRBV5-6; CDR3 length: 13; CDR3 DNA: TGTGCCAGCAGCTGGACCCTAATGGGTGAGCAGTTCTTC; CDR3 protein: CASSWTLMGEQFF
clone size: .; D gene: .; J gene: TRBJ2-6; V gene: TRBV5-6; CDR3 length: 20; CDR3 DNA: TGTGCCAGCAGCTTGGCCGGGACCCTTATAGGGAGCTCTGGGGCCAACGTCCTGACTTTC; CDR3 protein: CASSLAGTLIGSSGANVLTF
clone size: .; D gene: .; J gene: TRBJ1-6; V gene: TRBV28; CDR3 length: 16; CDR3 DNA: TGTGCCAGCAGTTTCCTGGAGGGGGCCTATAATTCACCCCTCCACTTT; CDR3 protein: CASSFLEGAYNSPLHF
clone size: .; D gene: .; J gene: TRBJ1-2; V gene: TRBV7-2; CDR3 length: 15; CDR3 DNA: TGTGCCAGCAGCTTATCGGCAGGAGACCCTTATGGCTACACCTTC; CDR3 protein: CASSLSAGDPYGYTF
clone size: many; D gene: .; J gene: TRBJ2-1; V gene: TRBV20-1; CDR3 length: 11; CDR3 DNA: TGCAGTGGGGCCCATAACAATGAGCAGTTCTTC; CDR3 protein: CSGAHNNEQFF
clone size: many; D gene: .; J gene: TRBJ2-7; V gene: TRBV7-9; CDR3 length: 14; CDR3 DNA: TGTGCCAGCCGGGGCGAGTGGAATCGGAACGAGCAGTACTTC; CDR3 protein: CASRGEWNRNEQYF
clone size: few; D gene: TRBD1; J gene: TRBJ2-4; V gene: TRBV5-1; CDR3 length: 14; CDR3 DNA: TGCGCCAGCAGCACGACAGGGGGCGAGGGCATTCAGTACTTC; CDR3 protein: CASSTTGGEGIQYF
clone size: few; D gene: .; J gene: TRBJ1-5; V gene: TRBV18; CDR3 length: 15; CDR3 DNA: TGTGCCAGCTCACCAAAGGTGGGGGCTGGGCAGCCCCAGCATTTT; CDR3 protein: CASSPKVGAGQPQHF